This entry concerns a single T cell receptor (beta chain). Antigen unknown. The record originates from a study of T cell responses to AZD1222 COVID-19 vaccine. Looking at the study overall: Second doses at about 4 or about 12 weeks were pooled.

CDR1 and CDR2 from the germline V gene are MGHRA and YSYEKL. Trimming shortened V by 4 bases and J by 13 bases, and 14 bases separated the two germline ends. This CDR3 has 12 residues. TCRdb's table, derived via immunoSEQ multiplex PCR, lists solely in-frame clones and lacks some. The sample has about 190,000 clones, more than 75% seen once. Regarding the study as a whole: At 160-218 and 743-854, vaccine-associated CD4 TCRs were dominant, and they spanned spike. The peak T cell response came first, and repertoires were sampled only after it.

Here the sequenced sample was peripheral blood, taken on day 0 of AZD1222 vaccination. This clonotype was obtained from an adult in good health. The genes are TRBV4-1 and TRBJ2-1, with D tentatively TRBD1 (5 bases). This CDR3 reads CASSPPGLSQFF. DNA for the CDR3: TGCGCCAGCAGCCCACCAGGGCTTTCTCAGTTCTTC.